This TCR beta chain derives from a study of PD-1 blockade in classical Hodgkin lymphoma. There was relapse after autologous stem cell transplantation in every patient, and there was variation in brentuximab vedotin exposure. J gave up 8 bases and V 6 bases, and 9 bases lay outside the gene matches. Germline V gives CDR1 KGHSH, CDR2 LQKENI. The CDR3 extends over 13 amino acids. Data came from immunoSEQ multiplex PCR; TCRdb stores just in-frame clones and leaves some out. The profile shows about 90,000 clones, 80% to 90% of them singletons. The sample here was peripheral blood mononuclear cells (PBMCs), taken before the second cycle of nivolumab. The chain couples TRBV18 to TRBJ1-1; 7 positions match TRBD1. This clonotype originated in a human donor with classical Hodgkin lymphoma. DNA for the CDR3: TGTGCCAGCTCCCCCGGGTCGACAGGGGAAGCTTTCTTT. This translates into CASSPGSTGEAFF.